This TCR beta chain was sequenced during a study of OX40 agonist ivuxolimab in advanced cancers. For the study in its entirety: Ivuxolimab was an agonistic, fully human IgG2 monoclonal antibody directed against OX40 (CD134), a costimulatory receptor. Intravenous ivuxolimab was administered to patients every 2 weeks at six dose levels: 0.01, 0.1, 0.3, 1.5, 3 and 10 mg/kg. The point of sequencing TCRbeta in the periphery was to test whether ivuxolimab changed TCR sequence diversity and drove clonal T-cell expansion. Patients were allowed to have had prior anti-PD-1, anti-PD-L1 or anti-CTLA-4 therapy, and 40% of the dose-escalation patients had been treated with checkpoint inhibitors. The paper covers the monotherapy dose-escalation part of the phase I ivuxolimab trial, which included N ≈ 50 patients. Three dose-escalation patients achieved partial responses, one with hepatocellular carcinoma and two with cutaneous melanoma. In the dose-escalation cohort, 82.7% of patients were male, and the mean age was around 60 years with a range of about 20 to 79. Of the roughly 54 dose-escalation patients, hepatocellular carcinoma was present in about 20, melanoma in approximately 15, renal cell carcinoma in 9 and head and neck cancer in 9.

General conclusions and limits of the study: On average, CD8+ T cells showed more expanded clones than CD4+ T cells after ivuxolimab. At doses of 0.1 to 3.0 mg/kg, clonal expansion of both CD4+ and CD8+ blood T cells was observed from baseline to week 6. The antigen specificity of the peripheral T cells that underwent clonal expansion was not determined. Low levels of normalized T-cell clonal expansion were also seen in some patients who did not respond. Partial responders in the 0.1-3.0 mg/kg groups had among the lowest normalized peripheral clonal expansion, especially among CD8+ T cells.

Concerning this clone: Which antigen it targets is not known. Per-base quality was not reported, and no clone a single base away is much larger than it.

CDR1 and CDR2 were assigned from the germline V gene as SGHRS and YFSETQ. The CDR3 starts with the cysteine, ends with the phenylalanine, and has 15 residues. Of the read, only the CDR3 DNA is kept; its 45 bases are in frame from base 1. V is pared back by 4 bases and J by 4 bases, with 17 bases lying between the germline termini. Genomic DNA was extracted from sorted cells for sequencing of the TCRbeta CDR3 region. The immunoSEQ Assay was used to sequence the TCRbeta CDR3 regions. TCRdb's version of the immuneACCESS table is confined to in-frame rearrangements and falls short of the full clone set. An unresolved V gene accounts for under half of the shortfall where checked; the remainder is of unknown origin. This sample gives about 36,000 clones in total; about 87% of them show up just once. The ten most abundant clones make up about 4.2% of the sample. The trial excluded patients who had a history of autoimmune disease or were on systemic immunosuppression. Peripheral blood for TCR sequencing was drawn from every dose cohort at baseline, at cycle 4 day 1 and at cycle 7 day 1. Samples were obtained from an open-label, multicenter, first-in-human phase I dose-escalation trial of ivuxolimab. Adults with locally advanced or metastatic head and neck squamous cell, hepatocellular, melanoma or renal cell carcinoma were enrolled in the trial. Before TCR sequencing, CD4+ T cells and CD8+ T cells were sorted from peripheral blood as separate populations.

The TCR originated in an adult with an advanced solid tumor such as melanoma, head and neck, liver or kidney cancer. The chain is assembled from TRBV5-1 and TRBJ2-5; TRBD1 is perhaps the D gene, given 5 matching bases. Sequences were derived from CD4+ or CD8+ T cells sorted from blood, sampled in a trial of the OX40 agonist ivuxolimab. The sequence in DNA is TGCGCCAGCAGCATTACAGGCCCCGTGGGAGAGACCCAGTACTTC. Translated, it gives CASSITGPVGETQYF.